This T cell receptor beta chain was captured by sequencing in a study of blood T cell repertoires in COVID-19 (dated by TCRdb to about 2020). A note on the overall study: Collaborator samples came from the United States, Italy and Spain and covered acute and convalescent phases of COVID-19. Samples came from the ongoing ImmuneRACE study (first 160 participants) plus 1,254 subjects from 6 global collaborators. HLA class I and class II types, where available, came from metadata supplied by the sample provider rather than from assay-based typing. The repertoires were released in a freely available public database intended as a resource for research on the immune response to SARS-CoV-2. The material from the prospective study consisted of cDNA or gDNA derived from T cells, B-cell-depleted T cells, or PBMCs. Sample metadata almost always included a de-identified subject ID, COVID-19 status, age in years and sex. Subjects who had been exposed to COVID-19, were actively infected with it, or had recovered from it provided the deeply sampled blood TCRbeta repertoires that made up the dataset.

TCRbeta CDR3 regions were amplified from genomic DNA using the immunoSEQ Assay, a bias-controlled multiplex PCR. The original methods were these. Within the assay, amplification of reference gene primers was used to estimate how many nucleated cells each sample contained. Sequence reads were collapsed and filtered to measure the absolute abundance of every unique TCRbeta CDR3 rearrangement. Productive Simpson clonality was computed per sample as the square root of Simpson's diversity index over productive rearrangements. TCRdb retrieved this table from immuneACCESS and kept in-frame rearrangements only. Not all clones are present; in checked studies, unresolved V genes account for under half, and no reason is known for the remainder. Clone size and the V and J calls come from that table; the DNA yielded D and trimming. A total of some 85,000 clones appear in this sample, 60% to 85% of them only once. The biggest ten clones account for roughly 45% of the sample.

What the research found in general, with its limitations: The quantity of clinical and demographic metadata differed by source and by participant and was supplied without curation.

To note about this clone: Its recognized antigen is unknown. No base-level quality is on record; no much larger clone is a single base apart.

Including the terminal cysteine and phenylalanine, the CDR3 comprises 15 residues. Of all the DNA, just the CDR3 is kept, 45 bases in frame from base 1. Trimming removed 2 bases from V and 0 bases from J; the gene matches leave 6 bases unexplained. Based on the germline V gene (reference sequence), the CDR1 and CDR2 sequences are GTSNPN and SVGIG. The collaborating institutions used their own protocols to collect whole blood in K2EDTA tubes. For TCRbeta analysis, collaborators shipped samples in one of three forms: frozen whole blood, isolated PBMCs, or DNA extracted from either of those sample types.

Recombination connected TRBV30 to TRBJ2-7, with 8 bases matching TRBD1. Sequencing was carried out using peripheral blood. The sequence was obtained from a human donor in a cohort sampled during active COVID-19. The CDR3 region reads CAWSTQGVSSYEQYF. The DNA is TGTGCCTGGAGTACACAGGGGGTTAGCTCCTACGAGCAGTACTTC. Extended through the reference TRBV30 and TRBJ2-7 proteins, this CDR3 yields the full variable domain: SQTIHQWPATLVQPVGSPLSLECTVEGTSNPNLYWYRQAAGRGLQLLFYSVGIGQISSEVPQNLSASRPQDRQFILSSKKLLLSDSGFYLCAWSTQGVSSYEQYFGPGTRLTVT.